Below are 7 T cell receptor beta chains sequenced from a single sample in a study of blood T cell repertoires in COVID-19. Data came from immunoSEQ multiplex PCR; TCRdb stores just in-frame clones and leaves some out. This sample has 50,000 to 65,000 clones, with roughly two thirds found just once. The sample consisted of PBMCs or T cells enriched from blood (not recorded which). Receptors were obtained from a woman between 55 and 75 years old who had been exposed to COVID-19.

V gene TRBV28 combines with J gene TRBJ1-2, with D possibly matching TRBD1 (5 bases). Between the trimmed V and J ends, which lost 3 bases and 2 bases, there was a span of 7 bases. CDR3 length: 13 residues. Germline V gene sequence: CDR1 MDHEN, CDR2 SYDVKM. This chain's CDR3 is CASSFGQNYGYTF. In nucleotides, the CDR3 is TGTGCCAGCAGTTTTGGACAAAACTATGGCTACACCTTC.

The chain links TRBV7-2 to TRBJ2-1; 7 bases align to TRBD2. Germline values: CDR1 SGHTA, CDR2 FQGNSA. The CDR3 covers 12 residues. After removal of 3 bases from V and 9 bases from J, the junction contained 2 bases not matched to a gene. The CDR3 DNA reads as TGTGCCAGCAGCTTGGGCGGGGGTGAGCAGTTCTTC. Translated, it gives CASSLGGGEQFF. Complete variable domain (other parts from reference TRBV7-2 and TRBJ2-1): GAGVSQSPSNKVTEKGKDVELRCDPISGHTALYWYRQSLGQGLEFLIYFQGNSAPDKSGLPSDRFSAERTGGSVSTLTIQRTQQEDSAVYLCASSLGGGEQFFGPGTRLTVL.

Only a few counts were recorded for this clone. CDR3 DNA: TGCGCCAGCAGCTACTCCGACAGCCGTTCTGAAGCTTTCTTT. Encoded protein: CASSYSDSRSEAFF. The J gene is TRBJ1-1, the V gene TRBV5-1; tentatively, D is TRBD1 (5 bases). The CDR3 covers 14 residues. CDR1 and CDR2 from the germline V gene are SGHRS and YFSETQ. V was shortened by 3 bases and J by 6 bases, with 15 bases between the two germline ends.

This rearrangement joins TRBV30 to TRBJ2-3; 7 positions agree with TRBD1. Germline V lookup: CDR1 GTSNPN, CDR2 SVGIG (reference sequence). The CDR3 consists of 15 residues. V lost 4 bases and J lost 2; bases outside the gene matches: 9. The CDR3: CAWTQGDRATDTQYF. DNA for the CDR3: TGTGCCTGGACTCAAGGGGACAGAGCCACAGATACGCAGTATTTT.

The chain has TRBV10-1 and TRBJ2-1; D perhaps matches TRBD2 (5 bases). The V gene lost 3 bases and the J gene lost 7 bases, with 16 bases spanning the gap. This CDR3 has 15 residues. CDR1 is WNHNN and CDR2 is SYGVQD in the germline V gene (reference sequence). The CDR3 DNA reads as TGCGCCAGCAGTGACTTTGTTGGTAGCGTGAATGAGCAGTTCTTC. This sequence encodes CASSDFVGSVNEQFF.

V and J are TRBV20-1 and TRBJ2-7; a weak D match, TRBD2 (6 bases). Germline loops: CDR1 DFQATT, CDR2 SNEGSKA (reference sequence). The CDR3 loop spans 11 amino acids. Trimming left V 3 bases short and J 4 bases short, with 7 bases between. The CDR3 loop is CSAREGYEQYF. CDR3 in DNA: TGCAGTGCTAGGGAGGGTTACGAGCAGTACTTC.

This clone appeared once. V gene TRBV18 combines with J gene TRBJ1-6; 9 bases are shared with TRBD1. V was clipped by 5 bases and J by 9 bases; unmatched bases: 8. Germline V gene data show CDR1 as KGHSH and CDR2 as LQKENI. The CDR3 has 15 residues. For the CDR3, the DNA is TGTGCCAGCTCAACCGGGACAGGGATGGGTTCACCCCTCCACTTT. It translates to CASSTGTGMGSPLHF.